This T cell receptor (beta chain) is drawn from a study of cytomegalovirus exposure and HLA in healthy donors. Study findings and constraints: The majority of CMV-associated TCR beta chains were reported as apparently HLA-restricted in a later analysis.

This PCR relied on a set of 60 Vbeta primers and 13 Jbeta primers. Data came from immunoSEQ multiplex PCR; TCRdb stores just in-frame clones and leaves some out. The sample records 60,000 to 75,000 clones, about two thirds being singletons. With respect to this clone: Antigen unknown. The junction departs from the called germline gene at one end, perhaps through a read error.

The sequence came from a woman in her thirties or forties in good health and CMV-seropositive. The sequenced sample was PBMCs.

DNA for the CDR3: TGTGCTAGCAGCTTAGTCTCTGAAGCTTTCTTT. It specifies CASSLVSEAFF. V and J are TRBV7-7 and TRBJ1-1; D is uncertain. Per germline, CDR1 SSHAT and CDR2 FNYEAQ (reference sequence). CDR3 length: 11 amino acids.